The sample holds many counts of the clone carrying this T cell receptor beta chain. Its antigen is unknown. In the authors' workflow: Between-group CDR3 differences, defined by clinicopathological status, yielded a distant-metastasis classifier for papillary thyroid cancer. TCRdb used MiXCR to call clones anew from the PCR reads. TCRdb, not the authors, supplied the V and J calls. The table lists 23,000 or so clones, roughly a quarter of them singletons, with more than 10% in the top ten. Not a single patient had been given any form of treatment at any point before undergoing thyroid surgery. The CDR3 extends over 17 amino acids. V lost 1 base to trimming and J lost 7 bases; unmatched junction nucleotides: 6. The germline gives CDR1 MGHRA, CDR2 YSYEKL. This sample was included in a study of metastatic and nonmetastatic thyroid tumors. As for the study in general: Repertoire comparisons spanned blood and tumor or nodule tissue from malignant and benign thyroid patients.

Study-wide findings and caveats: It was reported that TCR beta diversity was significantly higher in malignant thyroid tumors than benign nodules, in blood and tumor.

What was sequenced was tumor tissue. This chain joins TRBV4-1 and TRBJ1-6; 11 bases are shared with TRBD1. This receptor was obtained from a male donor with papillary thyroid cancer or a benign thyroid nodule (not recorded which). Some clones in this sample may be carry-over from other donors' samples. The CDR3 is CASSQGGTGGRNSPLHF. The CDR3 bases are TGCGCCAGCAGCCAAGGAGGGACAGGGGGGCGAAATTCACCCCTCCACTTT.